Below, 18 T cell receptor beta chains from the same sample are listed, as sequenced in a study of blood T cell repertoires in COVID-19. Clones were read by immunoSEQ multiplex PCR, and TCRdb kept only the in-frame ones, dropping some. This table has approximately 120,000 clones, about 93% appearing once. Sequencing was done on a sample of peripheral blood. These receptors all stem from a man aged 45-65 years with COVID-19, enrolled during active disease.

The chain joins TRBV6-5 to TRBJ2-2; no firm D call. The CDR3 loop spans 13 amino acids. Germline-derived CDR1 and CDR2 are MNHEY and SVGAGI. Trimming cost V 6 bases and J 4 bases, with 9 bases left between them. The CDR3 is CASSSPSTGELFF. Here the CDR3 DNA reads TGTGCCAGCAGCTCCCCCTCCACCGGGGAGCTGTTTTTT.

The CDR3 loop is CASSLWTGENEQYF. In nucleotides, the CDR3 is TGTGCCAGCAGCTTATGGACAGGGGAAAACGAGCAGTACTTC. The chain links TRBV7-2 to TRBJ2-7, with TRBD1 identical over 9 bases. Germline CDR1 SGHTA, CDR2 FQGNSA. V lost 2 bases and J lost 5; bases outside the gene matches: 4. CDR3 length: 14 residues.

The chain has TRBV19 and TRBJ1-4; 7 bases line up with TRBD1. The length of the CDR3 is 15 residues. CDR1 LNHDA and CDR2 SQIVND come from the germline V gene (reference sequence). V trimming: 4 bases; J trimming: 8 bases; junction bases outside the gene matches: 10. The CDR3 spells CASSRRQGGDEKLFF. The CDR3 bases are TGTGCCAGTAGTAGACGACAGGGTGGAGACGAAAAACTGTTTTTT. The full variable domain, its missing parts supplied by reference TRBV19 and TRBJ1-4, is DGGITQSPKYLFRKEGQNVTLSCEQNLNHDAMYWYRQDPGQGLRLIYYSQIVNDFQKGDIAEGYSVSREKKESFPLTVTSAQKNPTAFYLCASSRRQGGDEKLFFGSGTQLSVL.

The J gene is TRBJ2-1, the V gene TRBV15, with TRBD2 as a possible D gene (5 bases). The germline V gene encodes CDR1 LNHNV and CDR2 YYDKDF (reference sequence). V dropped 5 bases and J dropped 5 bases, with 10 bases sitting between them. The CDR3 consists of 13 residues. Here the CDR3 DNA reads TGTGCCACCAGCGGAGGACTTAACAATGAGCAGTTCTTC. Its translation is CATSGGLNNEQFF.

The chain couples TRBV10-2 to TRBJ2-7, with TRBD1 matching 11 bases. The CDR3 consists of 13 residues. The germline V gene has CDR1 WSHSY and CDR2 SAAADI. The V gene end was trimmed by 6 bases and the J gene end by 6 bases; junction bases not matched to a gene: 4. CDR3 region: CASRSGTGGEQYF. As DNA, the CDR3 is TGCGCCAGCAGGTCCGGGACAGGGGGCGAGCAGTACTTC.

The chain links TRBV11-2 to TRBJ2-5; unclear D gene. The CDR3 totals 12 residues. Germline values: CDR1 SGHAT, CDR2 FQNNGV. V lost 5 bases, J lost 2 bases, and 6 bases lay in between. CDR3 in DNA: TGTGCCAGCAGCCCGGAGCAAGAGACCCAGTACTTC. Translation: CASSPEQETQYF.

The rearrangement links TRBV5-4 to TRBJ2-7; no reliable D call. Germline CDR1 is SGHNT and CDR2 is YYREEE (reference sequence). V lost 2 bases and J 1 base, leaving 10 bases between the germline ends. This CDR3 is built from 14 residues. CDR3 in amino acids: CASSFGDGSYEQYF. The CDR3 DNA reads TGTGCCAGCAGCTTCGGAGACGGTTCCTACGAGCAGTACTTC. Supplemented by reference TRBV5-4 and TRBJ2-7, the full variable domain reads ETGVTQSPTHLIKTRGQQVTLRCSSQSGHNTVSWYQQALGQGPQFIFQYYREEENGRGNFPPRFSGLQFPNYSSELNVNALELDDSALYLCASSFGDGSYEQYFGPGTRLTVT.

CDR3 region: CASSGQGGETQYF. CDR3 DNA: TGTGCCAGCAGTGGACAGGGTGGAGAGACCCAGTACTTC. The rearrangement uses TRBV6-2 or TRBV6-3 and TRBJ2-5; 8 bases align to TRBD1. The V and J ends lost 5 bases and 4 bases, in that order; junction bases with no gene match: 3. Per the germline V gene, CDR1 is MNHEY and CDR2 is SVGEGT. The length of the CDR3 is 13 residues.

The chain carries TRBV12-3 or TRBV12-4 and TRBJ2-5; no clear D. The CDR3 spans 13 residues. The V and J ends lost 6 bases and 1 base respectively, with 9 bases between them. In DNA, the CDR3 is TGTGCCAGCAGCCGAGGATTCCAAGAGACCCAGTACTTC. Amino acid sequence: CASSRGFQETQYF.

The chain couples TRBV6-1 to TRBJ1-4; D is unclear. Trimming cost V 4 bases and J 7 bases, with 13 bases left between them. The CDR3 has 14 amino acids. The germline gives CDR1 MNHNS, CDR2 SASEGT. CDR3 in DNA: TGTGCCAGCAGTGGCGAGGAAGGTCTTGAAAAACTGTTTTTT. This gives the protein CASSGEEGLEKLFF.

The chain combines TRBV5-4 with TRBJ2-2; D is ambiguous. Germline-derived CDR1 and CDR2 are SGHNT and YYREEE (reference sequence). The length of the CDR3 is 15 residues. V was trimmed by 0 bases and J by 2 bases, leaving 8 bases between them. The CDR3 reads CASSLDSLNTGELFF. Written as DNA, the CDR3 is TGTGCCAGCAGCTTGGACAGCCTAAACACCGGGGAGCTGTTTTTT.

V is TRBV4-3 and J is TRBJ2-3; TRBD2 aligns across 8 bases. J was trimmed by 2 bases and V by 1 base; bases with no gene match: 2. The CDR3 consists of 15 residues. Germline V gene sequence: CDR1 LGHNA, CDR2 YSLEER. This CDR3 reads CASSQALADTDTQYF. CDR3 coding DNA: TGCGCCAGCAGCCAAGCACTAGCGGACACAGATACGCAGTATTTT.

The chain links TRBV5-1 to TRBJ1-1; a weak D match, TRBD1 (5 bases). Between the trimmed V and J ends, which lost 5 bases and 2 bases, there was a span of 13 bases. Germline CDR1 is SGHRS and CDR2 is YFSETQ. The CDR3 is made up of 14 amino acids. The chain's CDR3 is CASRTLWGNTEAFF. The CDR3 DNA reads TGCGCCAGCAGAACCCTATGGGGCAACACTGAAGCTTTCTTT.

CDR3 region: CASGIDSAGEQYF. DNA of the CDR3: TGTGCCAGCGGTATTGACAGCGCCGGGGAGCAGTACTTC. The chain recombines TRBV9 with TRBJ2-7, with a weak D call TRBD1 (5 bases). V shed 7 bases and J shed 7 bases, with 18 bases lying between them. Per the germline V gene, CDR1 is SGDLS and CDR2 is YYNGEE. This CDR3 is 13 amino acids long.

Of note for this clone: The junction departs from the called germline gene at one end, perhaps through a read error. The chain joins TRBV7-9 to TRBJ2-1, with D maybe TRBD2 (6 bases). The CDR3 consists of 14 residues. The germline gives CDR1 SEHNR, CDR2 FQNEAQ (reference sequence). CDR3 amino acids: CASSLTGVGNEQFF. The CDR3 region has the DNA TGTGCCAGTAGCTTAACGGGAGTTGGGAATGAGCAGTTCTTC.

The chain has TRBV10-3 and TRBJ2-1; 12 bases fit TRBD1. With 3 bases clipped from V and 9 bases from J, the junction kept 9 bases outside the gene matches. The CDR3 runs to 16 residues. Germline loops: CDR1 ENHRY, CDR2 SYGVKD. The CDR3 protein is CAISERTGTGGSEQFF. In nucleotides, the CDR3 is TGTGCCATCAGTGAAAGAACCGGGACAGGGGGCAGTGAGCAGTTCTTC.

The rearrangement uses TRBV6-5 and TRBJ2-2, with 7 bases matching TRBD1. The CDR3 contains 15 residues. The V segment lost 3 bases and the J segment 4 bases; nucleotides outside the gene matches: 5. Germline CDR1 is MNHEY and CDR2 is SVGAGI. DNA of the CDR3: TGTGCCAGCAGTTATTACAGGGGAACCACCGGGGAGCTGTTTTTT. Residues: CASSYYRGTTGELFF.

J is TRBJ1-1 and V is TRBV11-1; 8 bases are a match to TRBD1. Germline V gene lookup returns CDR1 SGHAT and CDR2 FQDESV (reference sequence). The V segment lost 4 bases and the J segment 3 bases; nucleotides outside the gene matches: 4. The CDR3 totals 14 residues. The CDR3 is CASSYRGRDTEAFF. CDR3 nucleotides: TGTGCCAGCAGCTACAGGGGGAGGGACACTGAAGCTTTCTTT.